A few counts support the clone carrying this TCR beta chain. A multiplex PCR was run with 60 Vbeta primers and 13 Jbeta primers. Clones were sequenced by immunoSEQ multiplex PCR, and TCRdb holds only the in-frame ones, with some missing. Of under 200,000 clones listed, around 79% are singletons. This record comes from a study of cytomegalovirus exposure and HLA in healthy donors. The CDR3 is 14 amino acids. Deletions cut 4 bases from V and 4 bases from J, with 12 bases between. In germline, CDR1 is MGHRA, CDR2 YSYEKL. V is TRBV4-1 and J is TRBJ2-3; D is unresolved. The sequence was obtained from a man aged 40-50 years in good health and CMV-seronegative. The sequenced material came from PBMCs. This CDR3 is CASSRPVPADTQYF. CDR3 coding DNA: TGCGCCAGCAGCCGCCCCGTCCCAGCAGATACGCAGTATTTT.